The present T cell receptor (beta chain) was sequenced within a study of blood T cell repertoires in COVID-19. Clones were read by immunoSEQ multiplex PCR, and TCRdb kept only the in-frame ones, dropping some. Of 380,000 or so clones detected, around nine tenths appear once; the ten largest clones hold 0.95% to 1%. Cohort allocation depended upon clinical history that participants reported. V shed 3 bases and J 0 bases; nucleotides not matched to a gene: 9. Germline assignment: CDR1 KGHSH and CDR2 LQKENI. This CDR3 comprises 18 residues. The sequence was collected from a woman in her 30s with acute COVID-19. Material for sequencing was PBMCs or T cells enriched from blood (not recorded which). This chain links TRBV18 with TRBJ1-3; 9 bases match TRBD1. CDR3 in DNA: TGTGCCAGCTCACCTCCGGACAGGGGAAAGGGCTCTGGAAACACCATATATTTT. Translation: CASSPPDRGKGSGNTIYF. Combining the CDR3 with reference TRBV18 and TRBJ1-3 gives the whole variable domain NAGVMQNPRHLVRRRGQEARLRCSPMKGHSHVYWYRQLPEEGLKFMVYLQKENIIDESGMPKERFSAEFPKEGPSILRIQQVVRGDSAAYFCASSPPDRGKGSGNTIYFGEGSWLTVV.